One sample yielded the 8 T cell receptor beta chains listed below, sequenced in a study of a mutant IDH1 vaccine in newly diagnosed glioma. These receptors are not linked to any known antigen. Only in-frame clones appear in the TCRdb table, and some are missing; sequencing was by immunoSEQ multiplex PCR. The profile shows over 30,000 clones, 80% to 95% of them singletons. Indicated time point: week 47, end of study. The content of each vaccine dose was 300 ug of mutant IDH1 20-mer peptide, and topical imiquimod accompanied it. Sample: PBMCs, taken from a glioma patient whose treatment included an IDH1 peptide vaccine. All receptors come from a woman aged 40 to 55 with glioma.

This chain connects TRBV5-5 to TRBJ1-2; the D gene is possibly TRBD1 (5 bases). Deletions cut 0 bases from V and 8 bases from J, with 20 bases between. There are 16 residues in the CDR3. The germline gives CDR1 SGHKS, CDR2 YYEKEE (reference sequence). The CDR3 protein is CASSLDPPGIVEGYTF. The DNA of the CDR3 is TGTGCCAGCAGCTTGGATCCTCCAGGGATCGTGGAGGGCTACACCTTC. Complete variable domain (other parts from reference TRBV5-5 and TRBJ1-2): DAGVTQSPTHLIKTRGQQVTLRCSPISGHKSVSWYQQVLGQGPQFIFQYYEKEERGRGNFPDRFSARQFPNYSSELNVNALLLGDSALYLCASSLDPPGIVEGYTFGSGTRLTVV.

The rearrangement links TRBV2 to TRBJ2-7, with TRBD1 matching over 8 bases. Germline V lookup: CDR1 SNHLY, CDR2 FYNNEI. Trimming removed 1 base from V and 1 base from J; junction bases left unmatched: 3. This CDR3 is built from 15 residues. CDR3 in amino acids: CASSEVWDRSYEQYF. The DNA of the CDR3 is TGTGCCAGCAGTGAAGTCTGGGACAGGTCCTACGAGCAGTACTTC. Based on the CDR3 plus reference TRBV2 and TRBJ2-7, the full variable domain is EPEVTQTPSHQVTQMGQEVILRCVPISNHLYFYWYRQILGQKVEFLVSFYNNEISEKSEIFDDQFSVERPDGSNFTLKIRSTKLEDSAMYFCASSEVWDRSYEQYFGPGTRLTVT.

This clone was observed a handful of times. The chain combines TRBV12-5 with TRBJ1-1; tentatively, D is TRBD1 (6 bases). Between the trimmed V and J ends, which lost 3 bases and 2 bases, there was a span of 16 bases. Germline V gene sequence: CDR1 LGHNT, CDR2 FRNRAP. The CDR3 covers 16 residues. This CDR3 is CASGFRSGDPNTEAFF. The CDR3 DNA reads TGTGCTAGTGGTTTCAGGTCAGGGGACCCAAACACTGAAGCTTTCTTT.

The V call is TRBV7-2, the J call TRBJ2-7; D is ambiguous. This CDR3 comprises 16 residues. Germline assignment: CDR1 SGHTA and CDR2 FQGNSA. V was cut by 3 bases and J by 3 bases, with 18 bases left in between. The CDR3 DNA reads as TGTGCCAGCAGCTTCCGACCGCCGATCGGGCTCTACGAGCAGTACTTC. Translated, it gives CASSFRPPIGLYEQYF.

The genes are TRBV5-1 and TRBJ1-3; D is unclear. The CDR3 extends over 14 amino acids. V lost 5 bases to trimming and J lost 0 bases, with 9 bases between them. CDR1 and CDR2 from the germline V gene are SGHRS and YFSETQ. Here the CDR3 reads CASSAMGSGNTIYF. CDR3 DNA: TGCGCCAGCAGTGCGATGGGCTCTGGAAACACCATATATTTT.

The gene calls are TRBV10-1 and TRBJ1-2; D is unresolved. The germline V gene has CDR1 WNHNN and CDR2 SYGVQD (reference sequence). The CDR3 has 11 amino acids. The V and J ends lost 7 bases and 4 bases respectively, with 7 bases between them. The CDR3 sequence: CASNRVYGYTF. CDR3 coding DNA: TGCGCCAGCAATAGGGTCTATGGCTACACCTTC.

The V and J genes are TRBV5-8 and TRBJ1-3; 8 nucleotides agree with TRBD1. The ends lost 3 bases at V and 2 bases at J; junction bases unmatched: 4. The germline CDR1 and CDR2 sequences are SGHTS and YDEGEE. The CDR3 runs to 15 residues. CDR3 protein: CASSSDRGAGNTIYF. In DNA, the CDR3 is TGTGCCAGCAGCTCCGACAGGGGAGCTGGAAACACCATATATTTT.

The genes are TRBV14 and TRBJ1-1, with no clear D. CDR1 and CDR2 from the germline V gene are SGHDN and FVKESK. Deletions cut 4 bases from V and 0 bases from J, with 3 bases between. The CDR3 totals 12 residues. The DNA of the CDR3 is TGTGCCAGCAGCCTGGTGAACACTGAAGCTTTCTTT. Its translation is CASSLVNTEAFF.